This T cell receptor beta chain was retrieved from a study of human T cells and chemical hapten exposure. Overall study: The scalp of each patient received a weekly diphenylcyclopropenone dose for the full roughly 25-week study.

TCRdb redid the calling of the RACE reads with MiXCR, one entry per CDR3 protein. The profile shows about 180,000 distinct CDR3 sequences, around 30% of them singletons. Germline CDR1 and CDR2: KGHSH and LQKENI. CDR3 length: 15 amino acids. The germline V and J ends were trimmed by 4 bases and 5 bases, with 14 bases remaining between them. Time point indicated: pre-sensitization, week 0. Indicated treatment: therapeutic diphenylcyclopropenone sensitization with weekly scalp DPC. This clonotype has a handful of counts. V and J are TRBV18 and TRBJ2-2; D remains unclear. This TCR was recovered from a woman in her 30s with alopecia areata. Some clones in this sample may be carry-over from other donors' samples. Here the sequenced sample was whole blood, taken in connection with sensitization to the hapten diphenylcyclopropenone (DPC). In DNA, the CDR3 is TGTGCCAGCTCACTTGCTCAGACCCAGACCGGGGAGCTGTTTTTT. It translates to CASSLAQTQTGELFF.